The rows below give T cell receptor beta chains drawn from one sample of a study of cytomegalovirus exposure and HLA in healthy donors. Data came from immunoSEQ multiplex PCR; TCRdb stores just in-frame clones and leaves some out. The sample yields tens of thousands of clones, around 77% seen once. The sequenced sample consisted of PBMCs. Source of these receptors: a woman in her thirties or forties in good health and CMV-seropositive. Both conserved end residues are trimmed from each CDR3. The order of the fields is J gene, V gene, CDR3 protein.

>TRBJ1-6|TRBV5-1
ASSFTGGYDNSPLH
>TRBJ2-5|TRBV6-1
ATASGGPQETQY
>TRBJ1-4|TRBV2
ASSGQGVNEKLF
>TRBJ2-7|TRBV6-1
ASSERHGLAYEQY
>TRBJ1-4|TRBV9
ASSTQTRANEKLF
>TRBJ1-4|TRBV6-5
ASSYLGQGAGEKLF
>TRBJ1-1|TRBV5-1
ASSLTAGLNTEAF
>TRBJ2-5|TRBV7-2
ASSPKRLAGGPVQETQY
>TRBJ1-5|TRBV18
ASSREVTVYSNQPQH
>TRBJ2-1|TRBV1
TSSQVAGTRRLAGPTNSNEQF
>TRBJ2-2|TRBV27
ASSLKSSGWVGVTGELF
>TRBJ2-7|TRBV27
ASSSWTGNYEQY
>TRBJ2-7|TRBV6-1
ASSAGSLYEQY
>TRBJ1-2|TRBV7-6
ASSLGAGGDYGYT
>TRBJ1-1|TRBV5-6
ASSLAGKRTEAF
>TRBJ1-1|TRBV30
AWSVGGTEAF
>TRBJ1-3|TRBV30
AWSVGGLSGNTIY
>TRBJ2-7|TRBV30
AWSVLRSEQY